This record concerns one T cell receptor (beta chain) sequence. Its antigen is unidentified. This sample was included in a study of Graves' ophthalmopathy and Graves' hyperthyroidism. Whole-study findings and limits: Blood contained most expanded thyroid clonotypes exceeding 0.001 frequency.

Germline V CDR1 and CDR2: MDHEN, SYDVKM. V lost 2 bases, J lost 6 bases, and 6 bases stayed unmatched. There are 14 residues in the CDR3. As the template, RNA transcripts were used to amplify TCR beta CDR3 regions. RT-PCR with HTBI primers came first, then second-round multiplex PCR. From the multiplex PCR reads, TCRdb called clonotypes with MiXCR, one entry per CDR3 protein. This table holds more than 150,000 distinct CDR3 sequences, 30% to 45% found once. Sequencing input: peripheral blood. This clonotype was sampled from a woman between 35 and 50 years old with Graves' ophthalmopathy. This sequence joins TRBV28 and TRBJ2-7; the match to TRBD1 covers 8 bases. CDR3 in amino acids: CASSLGQGVREQYF. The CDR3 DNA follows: TGTGCCAGCAGTTTAGGACAGGGAGTCCGCGAGCAGTACTTC.